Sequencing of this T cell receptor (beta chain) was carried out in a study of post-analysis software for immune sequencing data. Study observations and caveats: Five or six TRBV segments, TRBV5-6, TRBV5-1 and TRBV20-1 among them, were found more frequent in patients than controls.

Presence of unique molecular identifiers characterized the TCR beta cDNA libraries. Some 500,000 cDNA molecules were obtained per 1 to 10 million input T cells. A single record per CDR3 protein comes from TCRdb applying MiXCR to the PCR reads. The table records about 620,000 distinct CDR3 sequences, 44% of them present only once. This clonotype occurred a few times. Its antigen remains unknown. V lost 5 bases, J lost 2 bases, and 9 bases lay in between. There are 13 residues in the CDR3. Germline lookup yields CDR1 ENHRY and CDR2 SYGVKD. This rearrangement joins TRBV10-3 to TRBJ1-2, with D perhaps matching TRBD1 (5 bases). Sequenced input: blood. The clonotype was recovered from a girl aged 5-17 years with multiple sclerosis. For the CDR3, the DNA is TGTGCCATCAGTAAGGCAGGGAACTATGGCTACACCTTC. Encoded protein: CAISKAGNYGYTF.